The 32 T cell receptor beta chains in this list originate from one sample, sequenced in a study of beta chain features in type 1 diabetes. For these TCRs, the target antigens are not known. Overall study findings and caveats: Moderate but significant shortening of TCRB CDR3s was recorded in all four CD4+ subsets from Type 1 diabetes patients.

Every isolated RNA sample was fully reverse transcribed, so sequencing captured expressed TCRB transcripts. Sequenced by immunoSEQ multiplex PCR; TCRdb stores in-frame clones only, minus some. The sample holds over 600,000 clones, 9.5% to 15% seen once. The specimen sequenced was naive CD4+ T cells from blood. Every receptor here comes from a young man with type 1 diabetes.

The chain combines TRBV18 with TRBJ2-2; 9 bases align to TRBD1. The V segment lost 4 bases and the J segment 1 base; nucleotides outside the gene matches: 4. CDR1 KGHSH and CDR2 LQKENI come from the germline V gene. This CDR3 contains 16 residues. In nucleotides, the CDR3 is TGTGCCAGCTCACGGCCGGGACAGGGGAACACCGGGGAGCTGTTTTTT. It translates to CASSRPGQGNTGELFF.

This clone was picked up a small number of times. The chain recombines TRBV2 with TRBJ2-2; TRBD2 matches at 10 bases. The CDR3 runs to 16 residues. The germline V gene has CDR1 SNHLY and CDR2 FYNNEI. J gave up 3 bases and V 4 bases, and 5 bases lay outside the gene matches. DNA for the CDR3: TGTGCCAGCAGTGCGGAGCGGGGGGGCCACACCGGGGAGCTGTTTTTT. Protein product: CASSAERGGHTGELFF.

This clone has a handful of counts. The chain couples TRBV14 to TRBJ2-5; maybe TRBD1 (5 bases). This CDR3 comprises 15 residues. With 1 base removed from V and 5 bases from J, the gap between germline ends came to 14 bases. Germline CDR1 and CDR2: SGHDN and FVKESK. This chain's CDR3 is CASSQVLRSGETQYF. The CDR3 nucleotides are TGTGCCAGCAGCCAAGTTTTACGGTCAGGGGAGACCCAGTACTTC.

The chain employs TRBV13 and TRBJ2-7; D unclear. CDR1 and CDR2 (germline): PRHDT, FYEKMQ (reference sequence). Trimming shortened V by 1 base and J by 5 bases, and 9 bases separated the two germline ends. The CDR3 loop spans 13 amino acids. The CDR3 DNA is TGTGCCAGCAGCTTAGAGACACGCCACGAGCAGTACTTC. It yields the protein CASSLETRHEQYF.

V gene TRBV9 combines with J gene TRBJ1-3; the D is unclear. V was shortened by 2 bases and J by 0 bases, with 9 bases between the two germline ends. The CDR3 contains 15 residues. Germline CDR1 is SGDLS and CDR2 is YYNGEE. CDR3: CASSVLTDSGNTIYF. DNA of the CDR3: TGTGCCAGCAGCGTTTTGACGGACTCTGGAAACACCATATATTTT.

For this clone: An end of the junction does not agree with germline; a read error may underlie this. V gene TRBV7-9 combines with J gene TRBJ2-3; no definite D call. This CDR3 is built from 13 residues. From germline, CDR1 is SEHNR and CDR2 FQNEAQ (reference sequence). The chain's CDR3 is CASSQDQRDTQYF. The CDR3 coding sequence is TGCGCCAGCAGCCAAGATCAGAGGGATACGCAGTATTTT.

The chain is built from TRBV19 and TRBJ1-2; a possible D gene is TRBD1 (5 bases). CDR1 LNHDA and CDR2 SQIVND come from the germline V gene (reference sequence). The CDR3 is made up of 14 amino acids. The V end lost 6 bases, the J end lost 0 bases, and 11 bases lay between the germline ends. The CDR3 DNA reads TGTGCCAGTAGCCGTGACAGTGCTAACTATGGCTACACCTTC. Protein product: CASSRDSANYGYTF.

The rearrangement uses TRBV19 and TRBJ1-2; perhaps TRBD1 as D (5 bases). Trimming took off 9 bases at V and 5 bases at J, with 16 bases between the two ends. The CDR3 runs 13 residues. The germline V gene has CDR1 LNHDA and CDR2 SQIVND (reference sequence). The CDR3 region is CASGRGIGYGYTF. CDR3 in DNA: TGTGCCAGCGGGAGGGGAATAGGTTATGGCTACACCTTC.

The chain is built from TRBV19 and TRBJ1-5; D unclear. CDR3 length equals 15 residues. Trimming took off 3 bases at V and 5 bases at J, with 14 bases between the two ends. The germline V gene encodes CDR1 LNHDA and CDR2 SQIVND (reference sequence). The CDR3: CASSMRVVGDQPQHF. The CDR3 nucleotides read TGTGCCAGTAGTATGAGGGTAGTGGGTGATCAGCCCCAGCATTTT.

Only a few counts were recorded for this clone. The chain links TRBV11-1 to TRBJ1-1; no definite D call. Looked up from germline, CDR1 is SGHAT and CDR2 is FQDESV (reference sequence). Between the trimmed V and J ends, which lost 1 base and 4 bases, there was a span of 19 bases. The length of the CDR3 is 17 residues. CDR3 residues: CASSLGMSGFGLTEAFF. The CDR3 nucleotides read TGTGCCAGCAGCTTAGGCATGTCGGGTTTCGGTCTCACTGAAGCTTTCTTT.

This clone has only a few counts. The chain recombines TRBV7-6 with TRBJ2-7; TRBD1 aligns across 8 bases. The CDR3 spans 15 residues. V shed 5 bases and J 4 bases; nucleotides not matched to a gene: 10. Germline V gene data show CDR1 as SGHVS and CDR2 as FNYEAQ. CDR3 sequence (DNA): TGTGCCAGCAGCCCCCCGGGACAGGAAACGTACGAGCAGTACTTC. Translation: CASSPPGQETYEQYF. Full variable domain (rest looked up from reference TRBV7-6 and TRBJ2-7): GAGVSQSPRYKVTKRGQDVALRCDPISGHVSLYWYRQALGQGPEFLTYFNYEAQQDKSGLPNDRFSAERPEGSISTLTIQRTEQRDSAMYRCASSPPGQETYEQYFGPGTRLTVT.

The rearrangement uses TRBV5-1 and TRBJ2-1; tentatively, D is TRBD1 (6 bases). This CDR3 region has 15 residues. V was trimmed by 3 bases and J by 5 bases, leaving 15 bases between them. CDR1 SGHRS and CDR2 YFSETQ come from the germline V gene. CDR3 sequence (DNA): TGCGCCAGCAGCTCGGGTTGGACAGCTGACAATGAGCAGTTCTTC. This translates into CASSSGWTADNEQFF.

J is TRBJ2-3 and V is TRBV30, with D unresolved. Germline lookup yields CDR1 GTSNPN and CDR2 SVGIG (reference sequence). CDR3 length equals 15 residues. V shed 0 bases and J shed 1 base, with 11 bases lying between them. In DNA, the CDR3 is TGTGCCTGGAGTGTACTACCCCTGGGCACAGATACGCAGTATTTT. This sequence encodes CAWSVLPLGTDTQYF.

This clone has more than one count but fewer than ten. The CDR3 DNA sequence: TGTGCCAGCAGCCAGGCAAATCAGCCCCAGCATTTT. Its protein product is CASSQANQPQHF. The chain combines TRBV4-2 with TRBJ1-5; no definite D call. The CDR3 runs 12 residues. Germline CDR1 LGHNA, CDR2 YNFKEQ. V was clipped by 3 bases and J by 4 bases, with 4 bases between them.

Only a few counts were recorded for this clone. This chain links TRBV5-1 with TRBJ2-3, with 7 bases identical to TRBD1. Germline loops: CDR1 SGHRS, CDR2 YFSETQ. The CDR3 runs to 15 residues. V lost 0 bases to trimming and J lost 2 bases; unmatched junction nucleotides: 3. The CDR3, as DNA: TGCGCCAGCAGCTTGGCGGGACAGCCCACAGATACGCAGTATTTT. It specifies CASSLAGQPTDTQYF. The variable domain in full, completed from reference TRBV5-1 and TRBJ2-3, reads KAGVTQTPRYLIKTRGQQVTLSCSPISGHRSVSWYQQTPGQGLQFLFEYFSETQRNKGNFPGRFSGRQFSNSRSEMNVSTLELGDSALYLCASSLAGQPTDTQYFGPGTRLTVL.

A word on this clone: Other nucleotide sequences in the sample specify the same CDR3. The rearrangement uses TRBV18 and TRBJ2-7; the match to TRBD1 covers 8 bases. Germline V gene sequence: CDR1 KGHSH, CDR2 LQKENI. With V trimmed by 6 bases and J by 2 bases, 9 bases remained unmatched. CDR3 length: 15 amino acids. This chain's CDR3 is CASSPGSGGAYEQYF. CDR3 DNA: TGTGCCAGCTCCCCAGGCTCAGGGGGCGCCTACGAGCAGTACTTC.

This sequence joins TRBV5-4 and TRBJ2-7; TRBD1 matches at 10 bases. With 4 bases clipped from V and 0 bases from J, the junction kept 4 bases outside the gene matches. The CDR3 spans 15 residues. The V gene's germline CDR1 is SGHNT and CDR2 YYREEE (reference sequence). DNA of the CDR3: TGTGCCAGCAGCCAGGGACAGGGGAGCTCCTACGAGCAGTACTTC. Its protein product is CASSQGQGSSYEQYF.

The chain couples TRBV5-1 to TRBJ2-7; D is ambiguous. The V end lost 7 bases, the J end lost 1 base, and 12 bases lay between the germline ends. The length of the CDR3 is 13 residues. The germline V gene has CDR1 SGHRS and CDR2 YFSETQ. CDR3 DNA: TGCGCCAGCTGTTTAGGGTCTTCCTACGAGCAGTACTTC. Its translation: CASCLGSSYEQYF.

This clone was seen a few times. The chain carries TRBV18 and TRBJ2-5; D is uncertain. Germline assignment: CDR1 KGHSH and CDR2 LQKENI. The V gene lost 4 bases and the J gene lost 5 bases, with 11 bases spanning the gap. This CDR3 contains 13 residues. Here the CDR3 DNA reads TGTGCCAGCTCACTCCCTGTTCTGGAGACCCAGTACTTC. It codes for CASSLPVLETQYF.

The CDR3 region is CACPKGGPPYGYTF. The CDR3 coding sequence is TGTGCCTGCCCAAAAGGAGGACCTCCGTATGGCTACACCTTC. The chain has TRBV30 and TRBJ1-2, with D uncertain. Trimming cost V 6 bases and J 5 bases, with 19 bases left between them. CDR3 length equals 14 residues. Germline CDR1 is GTSNPN and CDR2 is SVGIG (reference sequence).

DNA of the CDR3: TGTGCCAGCAGCTTGGCTAGCGGCAACACAGATACGCAGTATTTT. As protein: CASSLASGNTDTQYF. The chain couples TRBV5-6 to TRBJ2-3, with TRBD2 matching 7 bases. The germline CDR1 and CDR2 sequences are SGHDT and YYEEEE. There are 15 residues in the CDR3. After removal of 0 bases from V and 2 bases from J, the junction contained 3 bases not matched to a gene.

The chain uses TRBV10-3 and TRBJ2-3; TRBD1 matches 11 bases. Germline CDR1 ENHRY, CDR2 SYGVKD. Trimming took 10 bases from V and 3 from J; bases not matched to a gene: 9. There are 15 residues in the CDR3. CDR3 nucleotide sequence: TGTGCCAGCCCGGGACAGGGGGACCGGACAGATACGCAGTATTTT. This codes for CASPGQGDRTDTQYF.

This clone has only a few counts. The CDR3 is CASSFAGTRGEKLFF. CDR3 bases: TGTGCCAGCAGCTTTGCCGGGACAAGGGGTGAAAAACTGTTTTTT. The chain couples TRBV7-9 to TRBJ1-4; the D gene is possibly TRBD1 (6 bases). Germline CDR1 and CDR2: SEHNR and FQNEAQ (reference sequence). The CDR3 has 15 amino acids. V gave up 3 bases and J gave up 7 bases, with 15 bases separating them.

This clone was observed a handful of times. The V and J genes are TRBV11-3 and TRBJ2-3; D not resolved. CDR3 length: 16 amino acids. CDR1 is SGHNT and CDR2 is YENEEA in the germline V gene. Trimming cost V 4 bases and J 1 base, with 15 bases left between them. CDR3 sequence: CASSSRGGQRTDTQYF. Written as DNA, the CDR3 is TGTGCCAGCAGCTCACGCGGTGGGCAGCGCACAGATACGCAGTATTTT.

This clone came up a few times. The chain employs TRBV9 and TRBJ2-5, with 13 bases lining up with TRBD2. The ends lost 0 bases at V and 4 bases at J; junction bases unmatched: 0. The germline CDR1 and CDR2 sequences are SGDLS and YYNGEE. This CDR3 is 15 amino acids long. The CDR3 region is CASSVGTSGGETQYF. The CDR3 nucleotides read TGTGCCAGCAGCGTAGGGACTAGCGGGGGAGAGACCCAGTACTTC.

This clone appeared a few times. The chain has TRBV30 and TRBJ2-4; TRBD1 might be the D (6 bases). Germline V gene data show CDR1 as GTSNPN and CDR2 as SVGIG (reference sequence). Trimming shortened V by 0 bases and J by 7 bases, and 13 bases separated the two germline ends. CDR3 length equals 14 residues. This chain's CDR3 is CAWSVLRGSNIQYF. CDR3 nucleotides: TGTGCCTGGAGTGTACTAAGGGGGTCGAACATTCAGTACTTC. Full variable domain (remainder filled in from reference TRBV30 and TRBJ2-4): SQTIHQWPATLVQPVGSPLSLECTVEGTSNPNLYWYRQAAGRGLQLLFYSVGIGQISSEVPQNLSASRPQDRQFILSSKKLLLSDSGFYLCAWSVLRGSNIQYFGAGTRLSVL.

This clone was seen a few times. The chain joins TRBV10-3 to TRBJ2-7, with D perhaps assigned TRBD1 or TRBD2 (6 bases each). The CDR3 totals 15 residues. Per the germline V gene, CDR1 is ENHRY and CDR2 is SYGVKD. Between the trimmed V and J ends, which lost 2 bases and 7 bases, there was a span of 18 bases. Here the CDR3 DNA reads TGTGCCATCAGTGAGCCCCAGAGGGGGGCGGGAGAGCAGTACTTC. Its protein product is CAISEPQRGAGEQYF.

In its sample, this clone was seen a few times. This sequence joins TRBV7-2 and TRBJ1-1; 12 bases are shared with TRBD1. The germline CDR1 and CDR2 sequences are SGHTA and FQGNSA. Unmatched junction bases numbered 9, after V lost 3 bases and J lost 7 bases. The CDR3 runs 16 residues. This chain's CDR3 is CASSLIMGQGAVEAFF. CDR3 coding DNA: TGTGCCAGCAGCTTGATTATGGGACAGGGGGCGGTTGAAGCTTTCTTT.

This clone was seen more than once but under ten times. The chain recombines TRBV9 with TRBJ2-3; TRBD2 is a possible D gene (6 bases). V was shortened by 3 bases and J by 0 bases, with 20 bases between the two germline ends. Germline CDR1 SGDLS, CDR2 YYNGEE. The CDR3 contains 18 residues. In DNA, the CDR3 is TGTGCCAGCAGCGGAGCCGGGGGTTGGTACGCTAGCACAGATACGCAGTATTTT. This translates into CASSGAGGWYASTDTQYF.

This clone was recorded a few times. The chain combines TRBV19 with TRBJ2-5; D uncertain. Trimming took off 0 bases at V and 7 bases at J, with 12 bases between the two ends. There are 14 residues in the CDR3. Germline CDR1 reads LNHDA; CDR2 reads SQIVND (reference sequence). The CDR3: CASSIEGQTLTQYF. In DNA form, the CDR3 reads TGTGCCAGTAGTATAGAAGGGCAGACCTTGACCCAGTACTTC.

The chain joins TRBV7-6 to TRBJ1-2, with 9 positions matching TRBD1. This CDR3 has 14 amino acids. V gave up 4 bases and J gave up 6 bases; unmatched junction bases: 6. The germline V gene has CDR1 SGHVS and CDR2 FNYEAQ. CDR3 amino acids: CASSSGQGSHGYTF. CDR3 DNA sequence: TGTGCCAGCAGCTCGGGACAGGGTTCCCATGGCTACACCTTC.

The rearrangement joins TRBV6-1 to TRBJ2-3, with a possible D match to TRBD1 (6 bases). Deletions cut 6 bases from V and 4 bases from J, with 11 bases between. Germline-derived CDR1 and CDR2 are MNHNS and SASEGT. The CDR3 spans 13 residues. The DNA of the CDR3 is TGTGCCAGCAGGTGGACAGCAGCAGATACGCAGTATTTT. It codes for CASRWTAADTQYF.